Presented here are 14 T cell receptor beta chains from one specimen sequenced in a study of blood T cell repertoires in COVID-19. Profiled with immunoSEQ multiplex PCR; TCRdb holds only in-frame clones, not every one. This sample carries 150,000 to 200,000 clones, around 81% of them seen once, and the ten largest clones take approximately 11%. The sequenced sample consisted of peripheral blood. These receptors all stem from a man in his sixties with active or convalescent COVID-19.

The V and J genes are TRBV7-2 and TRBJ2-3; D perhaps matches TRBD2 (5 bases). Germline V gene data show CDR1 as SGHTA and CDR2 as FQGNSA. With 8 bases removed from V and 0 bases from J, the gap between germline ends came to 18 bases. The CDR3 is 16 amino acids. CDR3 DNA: TGTGCCAGCGCGGCCGGGATAGCGCGTAGCACAGATACGCAGTATTTT. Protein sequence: CASAAGIARSTDTQYF. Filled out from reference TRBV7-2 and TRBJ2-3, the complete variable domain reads GAGVSQSPSNKVTEKGKDVELRCDPISGHTALYWYRQSLGQGLEFLIYFQGNSAPDKSGLPSDRFSAERTGGSVSTLTIQRTQQEDSAVYLCASAAGIARSTDTQYFGPGTRLTVL.

CDR3 sequence: CASSIRGGPNEQYF. The CDR3 region has the DNA TGTGCCAGTAGTATTAGGGGGGGCCCCAACGAGCAGTACTTC. The chain combines TRBV19 with TRBJ2-7, with TRBD2 as a possible D gene (7 bases). This CDR3 region has 14 residues. Germline V gene lookup returns CDR1 LNHDA and CDR2 SQIVND (reference sequence). V gave up 3 bases and J gave up 5 bases, with 14 bases separating them.

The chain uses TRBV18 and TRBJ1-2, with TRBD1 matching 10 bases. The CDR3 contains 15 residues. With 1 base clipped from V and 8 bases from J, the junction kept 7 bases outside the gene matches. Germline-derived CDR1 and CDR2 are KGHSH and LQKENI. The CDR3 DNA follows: TGTGCCAGCTCACCACAAGGACAGGGGGTGTGGGGCTACACCTTC. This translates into CASSPQGQGVWGYTF. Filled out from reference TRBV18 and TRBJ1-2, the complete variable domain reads NAGVMQNPRHLVRRRGQEARLRCSPMKGHSHVYWYRQLPEEGLKFMVYLQKENIIDESGMPKERFSAEFPKEGPSILRIQQVVRGDSAAYFCASSPQGQGVWGYTFGSGTRLTVV.

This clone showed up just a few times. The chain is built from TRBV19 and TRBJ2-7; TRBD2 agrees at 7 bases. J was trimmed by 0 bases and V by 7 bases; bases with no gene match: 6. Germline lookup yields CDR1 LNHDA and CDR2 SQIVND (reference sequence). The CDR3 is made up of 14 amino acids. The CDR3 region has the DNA TGTGCCAGTAAGCCGGGGGGTGGCTCCTACGAGCAGTACTTC. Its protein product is CASKPGGGSYEQYF. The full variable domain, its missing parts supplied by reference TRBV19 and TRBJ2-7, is DGGITQSPKYLFRKEGQNVTLSCEQNLNHDAMYWYRQDPGQGLRLIYYSQIVNDFQKGDIAEGYSVSREKKESFPLTVTSAQKNPTAFYLCASKPGGGSYEQYFGPGTRLTVT.

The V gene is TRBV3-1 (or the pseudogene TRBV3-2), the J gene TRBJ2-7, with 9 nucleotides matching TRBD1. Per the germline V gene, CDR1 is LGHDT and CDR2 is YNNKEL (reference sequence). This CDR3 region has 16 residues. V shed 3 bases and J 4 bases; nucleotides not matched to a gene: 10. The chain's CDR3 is CASSQDRDRVLYEQYF. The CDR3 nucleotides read TGTGCCAGCAGCCAGGACCGGGACAGGGTTCTGTACGAGCAGTACTTC.

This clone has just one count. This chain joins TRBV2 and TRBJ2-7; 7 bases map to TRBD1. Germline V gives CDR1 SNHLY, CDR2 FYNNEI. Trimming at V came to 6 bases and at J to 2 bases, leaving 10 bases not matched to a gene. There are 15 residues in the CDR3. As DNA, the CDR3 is TGTGCCAGCAGGGTTTGGACAGGCCCTGCCTACGAGCAGTACTTC. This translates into CASRVWTGPAYEQYF.

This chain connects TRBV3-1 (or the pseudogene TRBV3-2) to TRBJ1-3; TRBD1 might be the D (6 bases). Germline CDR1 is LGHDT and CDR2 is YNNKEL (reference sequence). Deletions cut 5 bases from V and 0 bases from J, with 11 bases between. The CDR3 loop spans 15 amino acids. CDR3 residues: CASSSDRASGNTIYF. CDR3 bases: TGTGCCAGCAGCTCGGACAGAGCCTCTGGAAACACCATATATTTT.

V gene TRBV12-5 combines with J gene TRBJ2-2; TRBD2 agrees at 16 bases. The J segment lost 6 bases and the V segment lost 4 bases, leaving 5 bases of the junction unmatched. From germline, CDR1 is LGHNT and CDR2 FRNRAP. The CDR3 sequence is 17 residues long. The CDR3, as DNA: TGTGCTAGTGGTTGGGGGACTAGCGGGAGGGGCGCCGGGGAGCTGTTTTTT. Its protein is CASGWGTSGRGAGELFF.

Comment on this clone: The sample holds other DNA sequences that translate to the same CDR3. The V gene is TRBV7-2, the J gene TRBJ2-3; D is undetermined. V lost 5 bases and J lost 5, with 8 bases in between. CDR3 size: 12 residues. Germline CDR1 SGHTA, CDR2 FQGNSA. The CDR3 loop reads CASSVSRDTQYF. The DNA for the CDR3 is TGTGCCAGCAGCGTGTCCAGAGATACGCAGTATTTT.

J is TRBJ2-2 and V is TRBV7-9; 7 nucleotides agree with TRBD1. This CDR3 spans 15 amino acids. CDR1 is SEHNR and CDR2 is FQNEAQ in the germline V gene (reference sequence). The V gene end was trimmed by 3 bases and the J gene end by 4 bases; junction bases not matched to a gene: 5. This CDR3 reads CASSFWGQPTGELFF. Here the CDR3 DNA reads TGTGCCAGCAGCTTTTGGGGACAGCCCACCGGGGAGCTGTTTTTT. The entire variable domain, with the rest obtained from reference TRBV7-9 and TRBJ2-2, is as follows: DTGVSQNPRHKITKRGQNVTFRCDPISEHNRLYWYRQTLGQGPEFLTYFQNEAQLEKSRLLSDRFSAERPKGSFSTLEIQRTEQGDSAMYLCASSFWGQPTGELFFGEGSRLTVL.

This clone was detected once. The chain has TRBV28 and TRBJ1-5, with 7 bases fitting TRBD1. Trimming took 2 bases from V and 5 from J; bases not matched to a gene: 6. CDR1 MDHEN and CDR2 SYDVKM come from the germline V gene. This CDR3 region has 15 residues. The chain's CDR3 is CASSLGRGLYQPQHF. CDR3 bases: TGTGCCAGCAGTTTAGGTAGGGGGCTTTATCAGCCCCAGCATTTT.

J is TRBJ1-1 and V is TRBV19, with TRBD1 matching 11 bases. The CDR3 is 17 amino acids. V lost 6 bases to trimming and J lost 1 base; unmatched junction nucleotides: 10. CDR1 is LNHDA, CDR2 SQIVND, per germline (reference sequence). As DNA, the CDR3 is TGTGCCAGTAGCATGGGGGACAGGGGGAGAGGGAACACTGAAGCTTTCTTT. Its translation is CASSMGDRGRGNTEAFF. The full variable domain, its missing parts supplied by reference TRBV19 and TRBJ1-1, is DGGITQSPKYLFRKEGQNVTLSCEQNLNHDAMYWYRQDPGQGLRLIYYSQIVNDFQKGDIAEGYSVSREKKESFPLTVTSAQKNPTAFYLCASSMGDRGRGNTEAFFGQGTRLTVV.

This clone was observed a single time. DNA of the CDR3: TGCGCCAGCAGCCCGGGACTAGCGGGGGGAACGTCCTACGAGCAGTACTTC. It specifies CASSPGLAGGTSYEQYF. The chain combines TRBV5-1 with TRBJ2-7; 15 bases are a match to TRBD2. The CDR3 extends over 17 amino acids. V lost 4 bases, J lost 1 base, and 6 bases stayed unmatched. Germline V gene lookup returns CDR1 SGHRS and CDR2 YFSETQ.

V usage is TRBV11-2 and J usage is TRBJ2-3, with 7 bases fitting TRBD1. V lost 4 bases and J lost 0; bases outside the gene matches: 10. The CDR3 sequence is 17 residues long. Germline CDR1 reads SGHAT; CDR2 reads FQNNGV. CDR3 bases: TGTGCCAGCAGCTCAGGACAGGCTACCACTAGCACAGATACGCAGTATTTT. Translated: CASSSGQATTSTDTQYF. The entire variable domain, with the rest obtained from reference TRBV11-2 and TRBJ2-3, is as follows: EAGVAQSPRYKIIEKRQSVAFWCNPISGHATLYWYQQILGQGPKLLIQFQNNGVVDDSQLPKDRFSAERLKGVDSTLKIQPAKLEDSAVYLCASSSGQATTSTDTQYFGPGTRLTVL.